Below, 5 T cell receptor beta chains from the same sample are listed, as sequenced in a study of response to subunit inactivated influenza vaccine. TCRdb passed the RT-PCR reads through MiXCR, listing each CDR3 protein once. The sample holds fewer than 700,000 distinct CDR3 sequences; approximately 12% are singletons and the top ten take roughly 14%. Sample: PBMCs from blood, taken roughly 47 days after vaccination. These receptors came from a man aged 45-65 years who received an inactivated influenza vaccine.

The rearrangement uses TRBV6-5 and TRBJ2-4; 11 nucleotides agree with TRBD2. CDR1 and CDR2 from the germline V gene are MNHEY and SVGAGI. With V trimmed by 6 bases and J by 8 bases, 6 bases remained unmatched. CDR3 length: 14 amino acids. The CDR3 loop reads CASRSTSGGDIQYF. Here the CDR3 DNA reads TGTGCCAGCAGGTCTACTAGCGGGGGCGACATTCAGTACTTC.

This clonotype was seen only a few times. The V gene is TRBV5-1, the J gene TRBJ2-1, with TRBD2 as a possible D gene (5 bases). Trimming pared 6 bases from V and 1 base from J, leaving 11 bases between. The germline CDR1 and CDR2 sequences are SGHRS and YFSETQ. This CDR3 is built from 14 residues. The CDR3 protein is CASTIGGSYNEQFF. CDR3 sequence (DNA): TGCGCCAGCACTATAGGCGGGTCCTACAATGAGCAGTTCTTC.

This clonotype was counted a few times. The CDR3: CASSLIGSTNEKLFF. The DNA for the CDR3 is TGTGCCAGCAGCCTGATTGGGTCAACTAATGAAAAACTGTTTTTT. The gene calls are TRBV5-5 and TRBJ1-4; D gene unclear. This CDR3 spans 15 amino acids. In germline, CDR1 is SGHKS, CDR2 YYEKEE (reference sequence). The V and J ends lost 4 bases and 0 bases respectively, with 10 bases between them.

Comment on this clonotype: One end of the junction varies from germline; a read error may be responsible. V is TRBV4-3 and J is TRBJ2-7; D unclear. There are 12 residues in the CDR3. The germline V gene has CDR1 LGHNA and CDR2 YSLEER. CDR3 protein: CASNQDAAKQYF. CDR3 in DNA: TGCGCCAGCAACCAAGATGCGGCTAAGCAGTACTTC.

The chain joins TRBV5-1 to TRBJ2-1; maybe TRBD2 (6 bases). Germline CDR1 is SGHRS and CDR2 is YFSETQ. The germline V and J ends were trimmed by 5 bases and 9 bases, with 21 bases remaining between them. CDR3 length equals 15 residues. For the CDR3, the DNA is TGCGCCAGCAGTTCCCAGGGAGGCGGTGGTGGTGAGCAGTTCTTC. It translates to CASSSQGGGGGEQFF.